The rows below give T cell receptor beta chains drawn from one sample of a study of PD-1 blockade in mismatch repair-deficient tumors. Sequencing used immunoSEQ multiplex PCR; TCRdb keeps in-frame clones, though not all of them. The table has some 66,000 clones, around 89% seen once. Sequencing was performed on peripheral blood, taken 52 weeks after starting pembrolizumab. All receptors derive from an adult with mismatch repair-deficient cancer. Each CDR3 is given with its conserved first and last residue. D genes are given only for firm matches. Rows may omit the clone size; those that give it use once, few, many or a size class.

CDR3nt: TGTGCCAGCAGTTTCCGGGGCACCGGGGAGCTGTTTTTT
CDR3aa: CASSFRGTGELFF
v_gene: TRBV27
d_gene: .
abundance: .
j_gene: TRBJ2-2

CDR3nt: TGTGCCAGCTCCGGCGGAGAGACCCAGTACTTC
CDR3aa: CASSGGETQYF
v_gene: TRBV13
d_gene: .
abundance: .
j_gene: TRBJ2-5

CDR3nt: TGTGCCAGCAGCTTGGGAATAGGGTGGGAGCAGTACTTC
CDR3aa: CASSLGIGWEQYF
v_gene: TRBV13
d_gene: .
abundance: few
j_gene: TRBJ2-7

CDR3nt: TGTGCCAGCAGCTCAGGGGGGGCAGAGAACACTGAAGCTTTCTTT
CDR3aa: CASSSGGAENTEAFF
v_gene: TRBV11-3
d_gene: TRBD1
abundance: .
j_gene: TRBJ1-1

CDR3nt: TGTGCCAGCAGCTTAGAATCGAGGTGGTCACCGGAACAGGGTATTGATGAGCAGTTCTTC
CDR3aa: CASSLESRWSPEQGIDEQFF
v_gene: TRBV11-3
d_gene: .
abundance: once
j_gene: TRBJ2-1

CDR3nt: TGTGCCAGCAGCACCCGGACGGAATCCTACGAGCAGTACTTC
CDR3aa: CASSTRTESYEQYF
v_gene: TRBV7-8
d_gene: .
abundance: .
j_gene: TRBJ2-7

CDR3nt: TGTGCCAGCAGACCGGGACGGGCCTACGAGCAGTACTTC
CDR3aa: CASRPGRAYEQYF
v_gene: TRBV27
d_gene: .
abundance: few
j_gene: TRBJ2-7

CDR3nt: TGTGCCACCAGCAGCGAGGGTAGGGTATCCTACAATGAGCAGTTCTTC
CDR3aa: CATSSEGRVSYNEQFF
v_gene: TRBV15
d_gene: .
abundance: .
j_gene: TRBJ2-1

CDR3nt: TGTGCCAGCAGCGCCGGGGCTAGCGGGACCTCAGGCGATACGCAGTATTTT
CDR3aa: CASSAGASGTSGDTQYF
v_gene: TRBV5-4
d_gene: TRBD2
abundance: .
j_gene: TRBJ2-3

CDR3nt: TGTGCCACCAGCAGAGATTCCTCTAGCGGGGCCCTATACGAGCAGTACTTC
CDR3aa: CATSRDSSSGALYEQYF
v_gene: TRBV15
d_gene: TRBD2
abundance: .
j_gene: TRBJ2-7

CDR3nt: TGTGCCAGTGGACGGCACATGAACACTGAAGCTTTCTTT
CDR3aa: CASGRHMNTEAFF
v_gene: TRBV7-2
d_gene: .
abundance: .
j_gene: TRBJ1-1

CDR3nt: TGTGCCAGCAGCGTGGACACAACTGGAAACACCATATATTTT
CDR3aa: CASSVDTTGNTIYF
v_gene: TRBV7-9
d_gene: .
abundance: .
j_gene: TRBJ1-3

CDR3nt: TGTGCCTGGAGTGTACTACTACAGCAAGAGACCCAGTACTTC
CDR3aa: CAWSVLLQQETQYF
v_gene: TRBV30
d_gene: .
abundance: .
j_gene: TRBJ2-5

CDR3nt: TGCGCCAGCAGCCCAGGACAGGGGAACTATGGCTACACCTTC
CDR3aa: CASSPGQGNYGYTF
v_gene: TRBV5-1
d_gene: TRBD1
abundance: .
j_gene: TRBJ1-2

CDR3nt: TGTGCCAGCAGCGCGCCGTTTCTAGCGGGGTCCTACGAGCAGTACTTC
CDR3aa: CASSAPFLAGSYEQYF
v_gene: TRBV7-9
d_gene: TRBD2
abundance: .
j_gene: TRBJ2-7

CDR3nt: TGTGCCAGCAGCTTATCAGTTACCTACGAGCAGTACTTC
CDR3aa: CASSLSVTYEQYF
v_gene: TRBV7-8
d_gene: .
abundance: .
j_gene: TRBJ2-7

CDR3nt: TGTGCCAGCAGTTACGCGAAGTTCTGGGAGCTGTTTTTT
CDR3aa: CASSYAKFWELFF
v_gene: TRBV6-5
d_gene: .
abundance: .
j_gene: TRBJ2-2

CDR3nt: TGTGCCAGCAGGGCTAGGGATTACTACGAGCAGTACTTC
CDR3aa: CASRARDYYEQYF
v_gene: TRBV7-8
d_gene: .
abundance: .
j_gene: TRBJ2-7

CDR3nt: TGCGCCAGCAGGGTCAGCGGCGGAGATACGCAGTATTTT
CDR3aa: CASRVSGGDTQYF
v_gene: TRBV10-2
d_gene: .
abundance: once
j_gene: TRBJ2-3

CDR3nt: TGTGCCAGCAGTATGGGGACTAGCGCGGAGACCCAGTACTTC
CDR3aa: CASSMGTSAETQYF
v_gene: TRBV2
d_gene: TRBD2
abundance: .
j_gene: TRBJ2-5

CDR3nt: TGTGCCAGCATACCACTATCTAGCACAGATACGCAGTATTTT
CDR3aa: CASIPLSSTDTQYF
v_gene: TRBV6-1
d_gene: .
abundance: .
j_gene: TRBJ2-3

CDR3nt: TGTGCCAGCAGCGTAGCCGGGTCCGGGGCGTTGGTCGAGCAGTACTTC
CDR3aa: CASSVAGSGALVEQYF
v_gene: TRBV9
d_gene: .
abundance: .
j_gene: TRBJ2-7

CDR3nt: TGTGCCTGGAAGATCGACGCGAACACTGAAGCTTTCTTT
CDR3aa: CAWKIDANTEAFF
v_gene: TRBV30
d_gene: .
abundance: .
j_gene: TRBJ1-1

CDR3nt: TGTGCCAGTACTATGACAGGGTATCTTAACAATGAGCAGTTCTTC
CDR3aa: CASTMTGYLNNEQFF
v_gene: TRBV19
d_gene: TRBD1
abundance: .
j_gene: TRBJ2-1

CDR3nt: TGTGCCAGCAGTCACTCGGGTGGGTACGAGCAGTACTTC
CDR3aa: CASSHSGGYEQYF
v_gene: TRBV27
d_gene: .
abundance: .
j_gene: TRBJ2-7

CDR3nt: TGTGCCAGCTCACCACCGGGGGGGAAGGATTACAATGAGCAGTTCTTC
CDR3aa: CASSPPGGKDYNEQFF
v_gene: TRBV18
d_gene: TRBD2
abundance: .
j_gene: TRBJ2-1

CDR3nt: TGTGCCAGCAGCCCTTCCAGCGGCCACTCCTACAATGAGCAGTTCTTC
CDR3aa: CASSPSSGHSYNEQFF
v_gene: TRBV13
d_gene: .
abundance: .
j_gene: TRBJ2-1